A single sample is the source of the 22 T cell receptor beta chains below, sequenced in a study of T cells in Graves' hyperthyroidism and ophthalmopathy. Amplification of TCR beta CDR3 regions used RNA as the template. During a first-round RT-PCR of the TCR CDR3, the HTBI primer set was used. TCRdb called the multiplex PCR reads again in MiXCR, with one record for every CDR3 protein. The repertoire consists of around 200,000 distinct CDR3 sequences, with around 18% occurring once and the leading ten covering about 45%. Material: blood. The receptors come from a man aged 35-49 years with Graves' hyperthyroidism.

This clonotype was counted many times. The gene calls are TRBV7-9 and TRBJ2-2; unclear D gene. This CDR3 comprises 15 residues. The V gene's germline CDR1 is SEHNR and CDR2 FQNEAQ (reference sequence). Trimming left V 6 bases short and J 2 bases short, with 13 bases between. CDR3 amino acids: CASRASGPNTGELFF. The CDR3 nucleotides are TGTGCCAGCAGGGCTTCCGGGCCAAACACCGGGGAGCTGTTTTTT.

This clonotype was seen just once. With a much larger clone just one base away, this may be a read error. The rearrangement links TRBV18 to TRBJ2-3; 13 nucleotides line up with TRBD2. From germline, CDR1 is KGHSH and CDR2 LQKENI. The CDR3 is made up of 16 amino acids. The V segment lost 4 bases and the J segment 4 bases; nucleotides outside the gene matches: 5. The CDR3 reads CASSLRTSGGADTQYF. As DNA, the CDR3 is TGTGCCAGCTCACTGAGGACTAGCGGGGGCGCAGATACGCAGTATTTT.

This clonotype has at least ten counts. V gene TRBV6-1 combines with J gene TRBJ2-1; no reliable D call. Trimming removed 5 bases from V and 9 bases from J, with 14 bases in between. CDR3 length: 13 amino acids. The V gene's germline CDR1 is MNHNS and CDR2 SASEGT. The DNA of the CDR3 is TGTGCCAGCAGTCGGACCGCTGTGGCTGAGCAGTTCTTC. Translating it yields CASSRTAVAEQFF.

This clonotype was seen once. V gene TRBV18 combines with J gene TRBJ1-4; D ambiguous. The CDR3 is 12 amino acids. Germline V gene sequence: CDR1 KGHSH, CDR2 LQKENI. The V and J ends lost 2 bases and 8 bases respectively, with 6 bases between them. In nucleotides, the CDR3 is TGTGCCAGCTCACCAGATCACGAAAAACTGTTTTTT. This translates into CASSPDHEKLFF.

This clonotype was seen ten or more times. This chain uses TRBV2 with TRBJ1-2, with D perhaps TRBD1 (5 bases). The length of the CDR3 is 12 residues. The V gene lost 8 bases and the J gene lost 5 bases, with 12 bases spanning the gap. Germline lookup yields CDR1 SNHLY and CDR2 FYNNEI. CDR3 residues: CASRAAGYGYTF. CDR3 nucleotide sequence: TGTGCCAGCCGGGCGGCAGGGTATGGCTACACCTTC.

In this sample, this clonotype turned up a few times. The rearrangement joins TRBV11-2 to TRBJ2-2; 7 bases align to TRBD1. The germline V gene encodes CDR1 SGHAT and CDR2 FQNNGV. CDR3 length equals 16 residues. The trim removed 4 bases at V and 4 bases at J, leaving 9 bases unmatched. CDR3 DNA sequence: TGTGCCAGCAGCTGGGGACAGCAAATCCCCACCGGGGAGCTGTTTTTT. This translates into CASSWGQQIPTGELFF. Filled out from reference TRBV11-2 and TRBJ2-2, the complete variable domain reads EAGVAQSPRYKIIEKRQSVAFWCNPISGHATLYWYQQILGQGPKLLIQFQNNGVVDDSQLPKDRFSAERLKGVDSTLKIQPAKLEDSAVYLCASSWGQQIPTGELFFGEGSRLTVL.

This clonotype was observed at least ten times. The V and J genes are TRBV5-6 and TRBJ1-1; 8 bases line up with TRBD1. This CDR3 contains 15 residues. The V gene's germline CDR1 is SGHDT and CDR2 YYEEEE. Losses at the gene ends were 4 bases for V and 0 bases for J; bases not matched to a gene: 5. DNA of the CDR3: TGTGCCAGCAGCCCCACGACAGGGGTGAACACTGAAGCTTTCTTT. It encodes CASSPTTGVNTEAFF.

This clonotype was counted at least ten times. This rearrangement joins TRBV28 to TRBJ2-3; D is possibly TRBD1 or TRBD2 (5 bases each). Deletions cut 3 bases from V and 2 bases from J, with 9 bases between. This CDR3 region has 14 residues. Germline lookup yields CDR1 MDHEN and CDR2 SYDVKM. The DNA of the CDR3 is TGTGCCAGCAGTTTGATGGGGGACACAGATACGCAGTATTTT. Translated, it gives CASSLMGDTDTQYF.

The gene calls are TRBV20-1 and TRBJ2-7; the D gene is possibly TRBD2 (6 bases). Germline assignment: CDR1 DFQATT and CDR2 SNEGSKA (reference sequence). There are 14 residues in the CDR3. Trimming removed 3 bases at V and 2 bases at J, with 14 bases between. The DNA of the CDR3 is TGCAGTGCTAGGGGGGGAACATTTACCTACGAGCAGTACTTC. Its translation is CSARGGTFTYEQYF.

The CDR3 DNA is TGTGCCAGCAGCTCCTGGGACATACCTGGAAACACCATATATTTT. Residues: CASSSWDIPGNTIYF. The rearrangement links TRBV11-1 to TRBJ1-3; possibly TRBD1 for D (6 bases). Trimming took off 4 bases at V and 2 bases at J, with 12 bases between the two ends. Per the germline V gene, CDR1 is SGHAT and CDR2 is FQDESV (reference sequence). The CDR3 sequence is 15 residues long.

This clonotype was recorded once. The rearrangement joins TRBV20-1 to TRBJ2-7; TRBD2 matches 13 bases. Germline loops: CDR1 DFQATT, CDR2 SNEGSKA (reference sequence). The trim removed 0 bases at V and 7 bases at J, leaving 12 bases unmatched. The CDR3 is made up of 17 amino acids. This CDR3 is CSARESGRGLAGAEQYF. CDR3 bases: TGCAGTGCTAGAGAGAGCGGTCGTGGACTAGCGGGAGCGGAGCAGTACTTC.

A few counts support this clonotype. CDR3 sequence reads: CASSRSQEKLFF. The CDR3 bases are TGTGCCAGCAGCCGGAGTCAGGAAAAACTGTTTTTT. The chain recombines TRBV7-9 with TRBJ1-4; no clear D gene. Trimming shortened V by 5 bases and J by 8 bases, and 9 bases separated the two germline ends. The CDR3 loop spans 12 amino acids. Per the germline V gene, CDR1 is SEHNR and CDR2 is FQNEAQ (reference sequence). Looking up the rest from reference TRBV7-9 and TRBJ1-4 gives the full variable domain: DTGVSQNPRHKITKRGQNVTFRCDPISEHNRLYWYRQTLGQGPEFLTYFQNEAQLEKSRLLSDRFSAERPKGSFSTLEIQRTEQGDSAMYLCASSRSQEKLFFGSGTQLSVL.

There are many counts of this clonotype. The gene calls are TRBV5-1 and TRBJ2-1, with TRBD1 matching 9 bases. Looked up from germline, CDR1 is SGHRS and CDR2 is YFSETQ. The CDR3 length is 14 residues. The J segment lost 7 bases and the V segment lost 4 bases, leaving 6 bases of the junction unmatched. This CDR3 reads CASSLLGQGNEQFF. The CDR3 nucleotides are TGCGCCAGCAGCCTGCTGGGACAGGGTAATGAGCAGTTCTTC.

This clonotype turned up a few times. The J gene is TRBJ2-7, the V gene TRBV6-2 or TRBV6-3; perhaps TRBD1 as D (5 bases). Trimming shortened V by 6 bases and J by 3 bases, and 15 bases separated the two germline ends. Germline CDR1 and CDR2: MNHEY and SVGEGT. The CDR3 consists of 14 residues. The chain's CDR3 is CASRDLGASYEQYF. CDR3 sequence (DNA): TGTGCCAGCAGGGATTTAGGGGCAAGCTACGAGCAGTACTTC.

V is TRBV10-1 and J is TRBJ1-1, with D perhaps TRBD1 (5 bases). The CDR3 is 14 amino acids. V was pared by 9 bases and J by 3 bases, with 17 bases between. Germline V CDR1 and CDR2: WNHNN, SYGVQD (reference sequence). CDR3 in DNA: TGCGCCAGTTCTACCGGGACCCAATACACTGAAGCTTTCTTT. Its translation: CASSTGTQYTEAFF.

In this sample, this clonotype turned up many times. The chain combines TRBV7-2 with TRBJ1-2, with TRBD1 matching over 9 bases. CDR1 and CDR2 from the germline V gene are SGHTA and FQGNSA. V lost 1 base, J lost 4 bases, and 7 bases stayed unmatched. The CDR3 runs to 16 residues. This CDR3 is CASSLDSETGGYGYTF. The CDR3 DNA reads TGTGCCAGCAGCTTAGACTCCGAGACAGGGGGCTATGGCTACACCTTC.

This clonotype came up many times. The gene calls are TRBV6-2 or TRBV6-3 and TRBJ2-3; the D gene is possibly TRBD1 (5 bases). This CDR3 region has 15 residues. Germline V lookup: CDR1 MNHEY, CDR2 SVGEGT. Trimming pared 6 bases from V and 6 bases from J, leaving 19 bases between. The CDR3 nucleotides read TGTGCCAGCAGCAGACAGTCCGTAAGTTCTGATACGCAGTATTTT. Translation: CASSRQSVSSDTQYF.

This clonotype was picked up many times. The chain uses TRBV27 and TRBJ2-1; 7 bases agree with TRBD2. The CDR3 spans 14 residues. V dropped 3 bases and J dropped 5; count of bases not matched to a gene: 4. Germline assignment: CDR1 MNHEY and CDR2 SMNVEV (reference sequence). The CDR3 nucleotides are TGTGCCAGCAGTTTTCTAGCGGCTAACAATGAGCAGTTCTTC. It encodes CASSFLAANNEQFF.

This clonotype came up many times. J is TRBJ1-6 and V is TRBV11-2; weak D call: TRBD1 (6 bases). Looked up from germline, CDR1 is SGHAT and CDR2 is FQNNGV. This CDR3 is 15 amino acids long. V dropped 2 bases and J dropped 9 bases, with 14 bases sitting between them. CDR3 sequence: CASSLRTGKSSPLHF. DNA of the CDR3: TGTGCCAGCAGCTTAAGAACAGGGAAAAGTTCACCCCTCCACTTT.

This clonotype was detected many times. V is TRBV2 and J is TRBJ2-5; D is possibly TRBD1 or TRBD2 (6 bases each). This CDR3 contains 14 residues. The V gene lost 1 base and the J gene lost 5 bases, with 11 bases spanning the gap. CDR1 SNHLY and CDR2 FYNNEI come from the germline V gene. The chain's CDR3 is CASSEGGAGETQYF. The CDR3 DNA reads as TGTGCCAGCAGTGAAGGGGGGGCGGGGGAGACCCAGTACTTC.

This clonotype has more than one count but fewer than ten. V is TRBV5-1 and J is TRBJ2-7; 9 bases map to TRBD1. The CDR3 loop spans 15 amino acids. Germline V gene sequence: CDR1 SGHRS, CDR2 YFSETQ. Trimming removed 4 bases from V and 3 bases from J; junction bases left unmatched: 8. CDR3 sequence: CASSNPGQGFYEQYF. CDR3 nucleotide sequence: TGCGCCAGCAGCAACCCTGGACAGGGGTTCTACGAGCAGTACTTC.

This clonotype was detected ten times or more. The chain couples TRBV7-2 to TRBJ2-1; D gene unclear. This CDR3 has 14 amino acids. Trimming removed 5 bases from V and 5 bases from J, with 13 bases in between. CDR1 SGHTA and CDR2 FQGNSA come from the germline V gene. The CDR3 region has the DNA TGTGCCAGCAGCGCCCCCAATTCCCACAATGAGCAGTTCTTC. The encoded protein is CASSAPNSHNEQFF.